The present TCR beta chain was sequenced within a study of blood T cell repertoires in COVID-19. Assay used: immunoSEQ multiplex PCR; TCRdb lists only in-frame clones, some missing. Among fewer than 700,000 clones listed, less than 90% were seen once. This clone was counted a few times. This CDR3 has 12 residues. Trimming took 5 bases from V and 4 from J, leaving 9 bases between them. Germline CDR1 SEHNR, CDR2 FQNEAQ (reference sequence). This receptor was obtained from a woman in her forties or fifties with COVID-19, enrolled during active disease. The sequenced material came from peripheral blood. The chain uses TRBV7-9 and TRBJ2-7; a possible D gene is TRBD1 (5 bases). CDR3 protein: CASSHQGYEQYF. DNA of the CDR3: TGTGCCAGCAGCCACCAGGGATACGAGCAGTACTTC.